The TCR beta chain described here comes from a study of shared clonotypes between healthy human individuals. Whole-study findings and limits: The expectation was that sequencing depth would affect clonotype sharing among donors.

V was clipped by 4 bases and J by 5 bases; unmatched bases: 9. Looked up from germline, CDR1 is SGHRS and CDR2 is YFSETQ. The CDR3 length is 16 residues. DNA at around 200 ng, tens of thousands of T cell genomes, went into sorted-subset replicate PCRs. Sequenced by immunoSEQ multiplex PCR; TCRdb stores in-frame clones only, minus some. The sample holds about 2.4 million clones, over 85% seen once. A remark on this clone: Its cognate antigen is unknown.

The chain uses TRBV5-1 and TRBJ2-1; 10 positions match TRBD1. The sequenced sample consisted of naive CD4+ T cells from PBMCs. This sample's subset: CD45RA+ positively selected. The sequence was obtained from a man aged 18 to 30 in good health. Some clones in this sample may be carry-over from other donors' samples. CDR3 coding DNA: TGCGCCAGCAGCGAAAAACCGGGACAGGGGAACAATGAGCAGTTCTTC. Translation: CASSEKPGQGNNEQFF. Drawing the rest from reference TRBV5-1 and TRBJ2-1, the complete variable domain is KAGVTQTPRYLIKTRGQQVTLSCSPISGHRSVSWYQQTPGQGLQFLFEYFSETQRNKGNFPGRFSGRQFSNSRSEMNVSTLELGDSALYLCASSEKPGQGNNEQFFGPGTRLTVL.